This T cell receptor beta chain is drawn from a study of early T cells in non-severe SARS-CoV-2 infection. Across the whole study: The authors sequenced bulk RNA from unsorted whole blood, leaving chains unpaired. Findings and limits, study-wide: Matching results from VDJdb favored anti-spike CD8 responses, leaving private and CD4 specificities undetected.

Between the trimmed V and J ends, which lost 5 bases and 4 bases, there was a span of 15 bases. The germline V gene has CDR1 MDHEN and CDR2 SYDVKM. The CDR3 is 15 amino acids. Attached unique molecular identifiers marked individual cDNA molecules. TCRdb fed the 5' RACE reads into MiXCR, producing one record per CDR3 protein. The repertoire holds around 79,000 distinct CDR3 sequences, with 10% to 12% as singletons. On this clonotype: Antigen specificity is unknown.

This TCR was recovered from an adult who was a healthcare worker with PCR-confirmed SARS-CoV-2 infection or an uninfected control (not recorded which). The chain couples TRBV28 to TRBJ1-5; D is possibly TRBD1 (5 bases). Source: whole blood, taken at baseline. The CDR3 DNA reads TGTGCCAGCAGTCCTCACGGGGGATGGAATCAGCCCCAGCATTTT. This codes for CASSPHGGWNQPQHF.